Listed here are 14 T cell receptor beta chains from one sample, sequenced in a study of T cells in Graves' hyperthyroidism and ophthalmopathy (dated by TCRdb to about 2019). Libraries were prepared through multiplex PCR. Sequencing was performed on an Illumina HiSeq 2000. The TCR beta CDR3 regions were amplified from RNA transcripts. The TCR CDR3 was subjected to a first round of RT-PCR using the HTBI primer set and the Qiagen OneStep RT-PCR kit. The public reads were run again by TCRdb, first through fastp at Q25 and then through MiXCR, and only productive beta chains were kept. Under each unique CDR3 protein, matching rows form one entry showing the most common genes and DNA. The sample records over 200,000 distinct CDR3 sequences, 15% to 20% of which are singletons. Roughly two fifths of the sample rests with the top ten. The sequencing sample was made of blood. Source of these receptors: a man in his forties or fifties with Graves' hyperthyroidism.

This clonotype was recorded at least ten times. The chain carries TRBV20-1 and TRBJ2-5, with 7 bases identical to TRBD1. V dropped 1 base and J dropped 9; count of bases not matched to a gene: 11. CDR3 size: 14 residues. Germline-derived CDR1 and CDR2 are DFQATT and SNEGSKA (reference sequence). The CDR3 nucleotides are TGCAGTGCTAGAGTCTCGGACAGGTTGTCGGCCCAGTACTTC. Translating it yields CSARVSDRLSAQYF.

On this clonotype: Since no conserved phenylalanine or tryptophan closes the CDR3, a read error is the likely cause. The chain recombines TRBV28 with TRBJ2-7; D not certain. V was trimmed by 8 bases and J by 3 bases, leaving 14 bases between them. The germline V gene has CDR1 MDHEN and CDR2 SYDVKM. The CDR3 runs 13 residues. The CDR3, as DNA: TGTGCCAGCGGATCGAAGAGCCTCTACGAGCAGTACCTC. Residues: CASGSKSLYEQYL.

The chain combines TRBV5-6 with TRBJ2-6; TRBD1 or TRBD2 may be the D gene (5 bases each). V lost 3 bases and J lost 3, with 13 bases in between. Germline CDR1 SGHDT, CDR2 YYEEEE. This CDR3 spans 16 amino acids. CDR3 nucleotides: TGTGCCAGCAGCTCCTTCCGGGACGGTGGGGCCAACGTCCTGACTTTC. It yields the protein CASSSFRDGGANVLTF. The complete variable domain, with remaining parts taken from reference TRBV5-6 and TRBJ2-6, reads DAGVTQSPTHLIKTRGQQVTLRCSPKSGHDTVSWYQQALGQGPQFIFQYYEEEERQRGNFPDRFSGHQFPNYSSELNVNALLLGDSALYLCASSSFRDGGANVLTFGAGSRLTVL.

The rearrangement uses TRBV9 and TRBJ2-1; D remains ambiguous. The germline V gene encodes CDR1 SGDLS and CDR2 YYNGEE. Trimming cost V 4 bases and J 6 bases, with 8 bases left between them. This CDR3 comprises 12 residues. This CDR3 reads CASSLMANEQFF. The CDR3 DNA follows: TGTGCCAGCAGCTTAATGGCCAATGAGCAGTTCTTC.

This clonotype was counted many times. This sequence joins TRBV11-3 and TRBJ2-3, with a weak D call TRBD2 (5 bases). Germline CDR1 reads SGHNT; CDR2 reads YENEEA. This CDR3 region has 13 residues. V was clipped by 5 bases and J by 6 bases, with 12 bases between them. The CDR3 loop reads CASSPDGGDTQYF. DNA for the CDR3: TGTGCCAGCAGCCCTGATGGAGGTGATACGCAGTATTTT.

This clonotype was observed at least ten times. The V and J genes are TRBV11-1 and TRBJ2-3; either TRBD1 or TRBD2 may fit D (5 bases each). The CDR3 is made up of 13 amino acids. V dropped 3 bases and J dropped 3 bases, with 7 bases sitting between them. The germline V gene encodes CDR1 SGHAT and CDR2 FQDESV (reference sequence). CDR3 bases: TGTGCCAGCAGCTTTGGGGGAACAGATACGCAGTATTTT. This sequence encodes CASSFGGTDTQYF.

The count of this clonotype is one. The chain uses TRBV2 and TRBJ2-5; 11 bases align to TRBD2. The junction had 6 bases not matched to a gene; V was cut back by 3 bases and J by 3 bases. Germline V lookup: CDR1 SNHLY, CDR2 FYNNEI. This CDR3 region has 16 residues. CDR3 protein: CASSDKIAGGKETQYF. The CDR3 region has the DNA TGTGCCAGCAGTGACAAAATAGCGGGGGGGAAAGAGACCCAGTACTTC.

V gene TRBV7-2 combines with J gene TRBJ2-1; the D gene is possibly TRBD2 (6 bases). V dropped 6 bases and J dropped 2 bases, with 14 bases sitting between them. Looked up from germline, CDR1 is SGHTA and CDR2 is FQGNSA. This CDR3 spans 15 amino acids. For the CDR3, the DNA is TGTGCCAGCAGTGTGGGACTTAACCCCTACAATGAGCAGTTCTTC. As protein: CASSVGLNPYNEQFF.

About this clonotype itself: A much more abundant neighbour one base away suggests this may be a read error. The genes are TRBV3-1 and TRBJ2-7; D unresolved. Trimming stripped 5 bases from V and 0 bases from J, with 11 bases between. CDR3 length equals 14 residues. The germline CDR1 and CDR2 sequences are LGHDT and YNNKEL (reference sequence). The CDR3 DNA reads as TGTGCCAGCAGCAGGCCAGAGAACTCCTACGAGCAGTACTTC. As protein: CASSRPENSYEQYF.

The V gene is TRBV20-1, the J gene TRBJ2-5; D may be TRBD1 (6 bases). Germline assignment: CDR1 DFQATT and CDR2 SNEGSKA (reference sequence). The germline V and J ends were trimmed by 3 bases and 5 bases, with 19 bases remaining between them. The CDR3 sequence is 15 residues long. CDR3 in DNA: TGCAGTGCTAGGGCACTCCAGGGGTGGGGGGAGACCCAGTACTTC. Protein product: CSARALQGWGETQYF.

This clonotype has a count of ten or more. The chain has TRBV30 and TRBJ1-1; unclear D gene. Looked up from germline, CDR1 is GTSNPN and CDR2 is SVGIG (reference sequence). The CDR3 contains 14 residues. The V gene lost 0 bases and the J gene lost 0 bases, with 8 bases spanning the gap. CDR3 DNA sequence: TGTGCCTGGAGTGTTGGTCGTTTGAACACTGAAGCTTTCTTT. It translates to CAWSVGRLNTEAFF.

This clonotype was picked up one time. V and J are TRBV7-3 and TRBJ2-1, with TRBD2 matching over 13 bases. The V gene end was trimmed by 5 bases and the J gene end by 10 bases; junction bases not matched to a gene: 5. The CDR3 runs 14 residues. Per the germline V gene, CDR1 is SGHTA and CDR2 is FQGTGA. CDR3 nucleotide sequence: TGTGCCAGCAGCCGACTAGCGGGGGGTGAGGAGCAGTTCTTC. Residues: CASSRLAGGEEQFF.

This clonotype was counted between two and nine times. The chain uses TRBV20-1 and TRBJ2-1; D is ambiguous. Trimming cost V 1 base and J 9 bases, with 16 bases left between them. This CDR3 spans 14 amino acids. Germline lookup yields CDR1 DFQATT and CDR2 SNEGSKA (reference sequence). CDR3 sequence: CSARVIAALGEQFF. The CDR3 nucleotides are TGCAGTGCTAGAGTTATAGCCGCCTTGGGTGAGCAGTTCTTC.

Notes on this clonotype: The conserved phenylalanine or tryptophan normally closing the CDR3 is absent here, so this likely arose from a read error. The chain combines TRBV12-3 or TRBV12-4 with TRBJ2-2; D might be TRBD1 (6 bases). Trimming left V 3 bases short and J 4 bases short, with 15 bases between. The CDR3 totals 16 residues. CDR3 protein: CASSFRGTGSTGELFL. In DNA, the CDR3 is TGTGCCAGCAGTTTTAGGGGGACGGGTAGCACCGGGGAGCTGTTTCTT.